A single sample is the source of the 30 T cell receptor beta chains below, sequenced in a study of cytomegalovirus exposure and HLA in healthy donors. PCR was performed using 60 Vbeta and 13 Jbeta primers. Produced via immunoSEQ multiplex PCR; TCRdb's table is partial and in-frame only. There are 110,000 or so clones in the sample; approximately 80% occur only once, and about 2% lies in the top ten. Sequencing was done on a sample of PBMCs. The receptors stem from a woman in her twenties or thirties in good health and CMV-seronegative.

This sequence joins TRBV2 and TRBJ2-7, with 7 positions matching TRBD2. CDR1 and CDR2 from the germline V gene are SNHLY and FYNNEI. This CDR3 region has 12 residues. J lost 9 bases, V lost 8 bases, and 10 bases had no gene match. CDR3 coding DNA: TGTGCCAGCGGCTCGGGGGGACGGGCGCAGTACTTC. Its protein is CASGSGGRAQYF.

This chain uses TRBV21-1 with TRBJ2-1; TRBD1, the D gene given by the table, was not confirmed from the DNA. TRBV21-1 is assigned pseudogene status. This CDR3 spans 18 amino acids. The CDR3 bases are TGTGCCAGCAGCCAAATTCTTGACAGGACCCCCTCCAACAATGAGCAGTTCTTC. Translation: CASSQILDRTPSNNEQFF.

The chain joins TRBV5-1 to TRBJ2-5; 7 positions agree with TRBD1. V was clipped by 4 bases and J by 2 bases; unmatched bases: 8. The CDR3 is 15 amino acids. Germline V gene sequence: CDR1 SGHRS, CDR2 YFSETQ. The CDR3 loop is CASSQGDRDQETQYF. CDR3 sequence (DNA): TGCGCCAGCAGCCAAGGGGACAGAGATCAAGAGACCCAGTACTTC.

About this clone itself: At one of its ends the junction is not consistent with the germline gene, which may arise from a read error. The CDR3 region has the DNA TGTTCCAGCAGCCGTACCCCGGGACAGGGGGTCCACGAGCAGTACTTC. This encodes CSSSRTPGQGVHEQYF. J is TRBJ2-7 and V is TRBV7-9; 11 nucleotides line up with TRBD1. Germline V lookup: CDR1 SEHNR, CDR2 FQNEAQ (reference sequence). The CDR3 loop spans 16 amino acids.

The sample holds a few counts of this clone. The chain links TRBV5-1 to TRBJ2-1, with a possible D match to TRBD2 (5 bases). The germline V gene encodes CDR1 SGHRS and CDR2 YFSETQ. Trimming took 4 bases from V and 5 from J, leaving 13 bases between them. CDR3 length: 14 amino acids. This CDR3 reads CASSITSGNNEQFF. The CDR3 bases are TGCGCCAGCAGCATAACGAGCGGAAACAATGAGCAGTTCTTC.

The chain employs TRBV14 and TRBJ1-5; D remains ambiguous. V was clipped by 4 bases and J by 5 bases, with 9 bases between them. This CDR3 is 13 amino acids long. Germline V gene data show CDR1 as SGHDN and CDR2 as FVKESK. CDR3 sequence reads: CASSPERDQPQHF. CDR3 nucleotides: TGTGCCAGCAGCCCGGAGAGAGATCAGCCCCAGCATTTT. Filled out from reference TRBV14 and TRBJ1-5, the complete variable domain reads EAGVTQFPSHSVIEKGQTVTLRCDPISGHDNLYWYRRVMGKEIKFLLHFVKESKQDESGMPNNRFLAERTGGTYSTLKVQPAELEDSGVYFCASSPERDQPQHFGDGTRLSIL.

J is TRBJ2-3 and V is TRBV6-5; D perhaps matches TRBD1 (6 bases). CDR3 size: 13 residues. V lost 6 bases, J lost 1 base, and 8 bases lay in between. CDR1 is MNHEY and CDR2 is SVGAGI in the germline V gene. CDR3 sequence reads: CASRRQGTDTQYF. CDR3 DNA sequence: TGTGCCAGCAGACGACAGGGCACAGATACGCAGTATTTT.

CDR3 sequence (DNA): TGTGCCAGCAGCTTATTGGGGGGCGGGAGGGCCGAGCAGTACTTC. This codes for CASSLLGGGRAEQYF. V and J are TRBV7-8 and TRBJ2-7; 9 nucleotides align to TRBD2. The CDR3 length is 15 residues. Germline V gives CDR1 SGHVS, CDR2 FQNEAQ. The V segment lost 2 bases and the J segment 6 bases; nucleotides outside the gene matches: 8.

In nucleotides, the CDR3 is TGTGCCAGCAGCTCCTTCTGGGACAGGGGTGGCGGCTACACCTTC. It codes for CASSSFWDRGGGYTF. The rearrangement links TRBV2 to TRBJ1-2, with 10 bases matching TRBD1. Germline CDR1 and CDR2: SNHLY and FYNNEI. The CDR3 runs 15 residues. J lost 8 bases, V lost 6 bases, and 12 bases had no gene match.

The V call is TRBV7-2, the J call TRBJ2-7, with TRBD2 identical over 10 bases. The V segment lost 5 bases and the J segment 12 bases; nucleotides outside the gene matches: 19. CDR3 length equals 16 residues. Germline V gene data show CDR1 as SGHTA and CDR2 as FQGNSA. The CDR3 DNA reads TGTGCCAGCAGCCCCTCTCGAATAGCGGGAGGCCACGTTCTGTACTTC. Translation gives CASSPSRIAGGHVLYF.

The J gene is TRBJ2-2, the V gene TRBV6-6, with TRBD1 matching 8 bases. Germline V gives CDR1 MNHNY, CDR2 SVGAGI (reference sequence). After removal of 5 bases from V and 5 bases from J, the junction contained 7 bases not matched to a gene. The CDR3 is 15 residues long. CDR3 sequence reads: CASSQAGTGTGELFF. The CDR3 region has the DNA TGTGCCAGCAGTCAGGCCGGGACAGGTACCGGGGAGCTGTTTTTT.

The chain has TRBV5-1 and TRBJ2-1; 7 bases are shared with TRBD1. V trimming: 0 bases; J trimming: 6 bases; junction bases outside the gene matches: 9. Germline loops: CDR1 SGHRS, CDR2 YFSETQ. The CDR3 contains 16 residues. The CDR3 is CASSLEIGGLGNEQFF. CDR3 in DNA: TGCGCCAGCAGCTTGGAAATAGGGGGCCTCGGCAATGAGCAGTTCTTC.

This clone is a singleton in its sample. This rearrangement joins TRBV19 to TRBJ2-7, with D possibly TRBD2 on 6 matching bases. The V end was cut by 1 base, the J end by 7 bases, with 14 bases between. CDR3 size: 14 residues. CDR1 is LNHDA, CDR2 SQIVND, per germline (reference sequence). The CDR3 region has the DNA TGTGCCAGTAGTATAGGCGGGGATGGTGGGGAGCAGTACTTC. Encoded protein: CASSIGGDGGEQYF.

The CDR3 is CASSQDHRRGGEKLFF. CDR3 nucleotides: TGTGCCAGCAGCCAAGATCATCGGAGGGGAGGTGAAAAACTGTTTTTT. The chain links TRBV14 to TRBJ1-4, with a weak D call TRBD1 (5 bases). The V and J ends lost 0 bases and 7 bases respectively, with 15 bases between them. Germline CDR1 reads SGHDN; CDR2 reads FVKESK. The CDR3 has 16 residues. Drawing the rest from reference TRBV14 and TRBJ1-4, the complete variable domain is EAGVTQFPSHSVIEKGQTVTLRCDPISGHDNLYWYRRVMGKEIKFLLHFVKESKQDESGMPNNRFLAERTGGTYSTLKVQPAELEDSGVYFCASSQDHRRGGEKLFFGSGTQLSVL.

This clone was counted once. This rearrangement joins TRBV6-5 to TRBJ2-7; 8 nucleotides line up with TRBD1. CDR3 length: 14 amino acids. Trimming took 5 bases from V and 3 from J; bases not matched to a gene: 6. Germline V gene lookup returns CDR1 MNHEY and CDR2 SVGAGI. The CDR3 loop reads CASSDTGGGYEQYF. CDR3 DNA sequence: TGTGCCAGCAGTGACACAGGGGGTGGCTACGAGCAGTACTTC.

V usage is TRBV18 and J usage is TRBJ1-2; 7 bases line up with TRBD1. The CDR3 runs to 15 residues. Germline lookup yields CDR1 KGHSH and CDR2 LQKENI. The V and J ends lost 3 bases and 6 bases, in that order; junction bases with no gene match: 10. CDR3 region: CASSPNPRTGDGYTF. As DNA, the CDR3 is TGTGCCAGCTCACCCAACCCCAGGACAGGCGATGGCTACACCTTC.

The chain couples TRBV4-3 to TRBJ2-3, with 11 bases lining up with TRBD2. V lost 0 bases, J lost 2 bases, and 7 bases stayed unmatched. The CDR3 extends over 18 amino acids. CDR1 and CDR2 (germline): LGHNA, YSLEER. The CDR3 reads CASSQDKLGLAVTDTQYF. The CDR3 nucleotides are TGCGCCAGCAGCCAAGATAAATTGGGACTAGCGGTCACAGATACGCAGTATTTT.

The rearrangement joins TRBV2 to TRBJ2-3; TRBD2 might be the D (6 bases). Germline V gene sequence: CDR1 SNHLY, CDR2 FYNNEI. CDR3 size: 16 residues. Trimming took off 4 bases at V and 1 base at J, with 15 bases between the two ends. DNA for the CDR3: TGTGCCAGCAGTGGGGACTTAACTAGGGGCACAGATACGCAGTATTTT. Residues: CASSGDLTRGTDTQYF.

This chain joins TRBV27 and TRBJ1-2; no definite D call. V gave up 3 bases and J gave up 8 bases, with 13 bases separating them. This CDR3 region has 13 residues. The V gene's germline CDR1 is MNHEY and CDR2 SMNVEV (reference sequence). The CDR3: CASSFSGDRGYTF. The CDR3 DNA reads TGTGCCAGCAGTTTTAGCGGGGATCGGGGCTACACCTTC.

A few counts support this clone. The chain links TRBV5-4 to TRBJ1-4; D unresolved. V was clipped by 8 bases and J by 0 bases, with 11 bases between them. This CDR3 spans 14 amino acids. Germline CDR1 reads SGHNT; CDR2 reads YYREEE (reference sequence). Written as DNA, the CDR3 is TGTGCCAGGACACAAGGTCCAACTAATGAAAAACTGTTTTTT. Its protein product is CARTQGPTNEKLFF.

This clone was observed a few times. The rearrangement joins TRBV5-4 to TRBJ2-1; D remains ambiguous. The CDR3 totals 13 residues. The germline V and J ends were trimmed by 0 bases and 5 bases, with 6 bases remaining between them. The germline gives CDR1 SGHNT, CDR2 YYREEE (reference sequence). The CDR3 loop reads CASSLGLDNEQFF. CDR3 DNA sequence: TGTGCCAGCAGCTTGGGACTCGACAATGAGCAGTTCTTC. Complete variable domain (other parts from reference TRBV5-4 and TRBJ2-1): ETGVTQSPTHLIKTRGQQVTLRCSSQSGHNTVSWYQQALGQGPQFIFQYYREEENGRGNFPPRFSGLQFPNYSSELNVNALELDDSALYLCASSLGLDNEQFFGPGTRLTVL.

This clone was seen once. This chain connects TRBV28 to TRBJ1-4; weak D call: TRBD1 (6 bases). CDR3 length: 15 amino acids. The V gene lost 5 bases and the J gene lost 4 bases, with 14 bases spanning the gap. Germline lookup yields CDR1 MDHEN and CDR2 SYDVKM. This chain's CDR3 is CASSTSTGDNEKLFF. CDR3 in DNA: TGTGCCAGCAGTACCTCGACAGGAGATAATGAAAAACTGTTTTTT. Full variable domain (rest looked up from reference TRBV28 and TRBJ1-4): DVKVTQSSRYLVKRTGEKVFLECVQDMDHENMFWYRQDPGLGLRLIYFSYDVKMKEKGDIPEGYSVSREKKERFSLILESASTNQTSMYLCASSTSTGDNEKLFFGSGTQLSVL.

The rearrangement uses TRBV5-4 and TRBJ1-1; 9 positions match TRBD1. Germline CDR1 reads SGHNT; CDR2 reads YYREEE (reference sequence). J was trimmed by 10 bases and V by 0 bases; bases with no gene match: 13. The CDR3 has 16 amino acids. The CDR3 loop reads CASSLGHRGLPAGAFF. CDR3 nucleotide sequence: TGTGCCAGCAGCTTGGGACACAGGGGGCTCCCCGCGGGAGCTTTCTTT.

The chain carries TRBV7-9 and TRBJ1-1, with 8 bases that match TRBD1. With 6 bases clipped from V and 6 bases from J, the junction kept 9 bases outside the gene matches. Germline assignment: CDR1 SEHNR and CDR2 FQNEAQ (reference sequence). The CDR3 length is 14 residues. CDR3: CASRPTGDVSEAFF. CDR3 nucleotides: TGTGCCAGCAGGCCGACAGGGGATGTTTCTGAAGCTTTCTTT.

The chain links TRBV30 to TRBJ2-1, with 11 bases aligning to TRBD2. V trimming: 5 bases; J trimming: 9 bases; junction bases outside the gene matches: 9. CDR1 and CDR2 (germline): GTSNPN, SVGIG (reference sequence). The CDR3 spans 14 residues. CDR3 bases: TGTGCCTGGGTCAGGCTAGCGGGAGGAGGTGAGCAGTTCTTC. This translates into CAWVRLAGGGEQFF.

This sequence joins TRBV2 and TRBJ2-7, with TRBD2 matching 9 bases. Germline assignment: CDR1 SNHLY and CDR2 FYNNEI. The CDR3 has 14 residues. V lost 6 bases to trimming and J lost 2 bases; unmatched junction nucleotides: 5. The CDR3 DNA is TGTGCCAGCAGGGTTAGCGGGAGCGCCTACGAGCAGTACTTC. Translating gives CASRVSGSAYEQYF.

J is TRBJ2-5 and V is TRBV5-6; TRBD2 aligns across 10 bases. V gave up 3 bases and J gave up 9 bases; unmatched junction bases: 14. CDR1 is SGHDT and CDR2 is YYEEEE in the germline V gene. The CDR3 spans 16 residues. The CDR3 spells CASSYLRTSGPRAQYF. The CDR3 DNA reads as TGTGCCAGCAGCTACCTCAGGACTAGCGGCCCCCGAGCCCAGTACTTC.

The gene calls are TRBV27 and TRBJ2-3, with a possible D match to TRBD2 (5 bases). The germline V gene has CDR1 MNHEY and CDR2 SMNVEV (reference sequence). CDR3 length equals 15 residues. The V gene lost 7 bases and the J gene lost 1 base, with 15 bases spanning the gap. In DNA form, the CDR3 reads TGTGCCAGCAACTCCGACGGGGATCGCACAGATACGCAGTATTTT. Amino acid sequence: CASNSDGDRTDTQYF.

This sequence joins TRBV12-5 and TRBJ2-2; D remains ambiguous. The CDR3 extends over 12 amino acids. Germline lookup yields CDR1 LGHNT and CDR2 FRNRAP. Trimming removed 4 bases from V and 5 bases from J, with 5 bases in between. The CDR3 here is CASGSQTGELFF. The CDR3 DNA reads as TGTGCTAGTGGTTCCCAAACCGGGGAGCTGTTTTTT.

The V gene is TRBV19, the J gene TRBJ2-1; D possibly corresponds to TRBD1 (6 bases). This CDR3 spans 16 amino acids. The germline CDR1 and CDR2 sequences are LNHDA and SQIVND (reference sequence). The germline V and J ends were trimmed by 3 bases and 4 bases, with 16 bases remaining between them. In DNA, the CDR3 is TGTGCCAGTAGTATTAGTCAGGGGAGCCGTTACAATGAGCAGTTCTTC. This sequence encodes CASSISQGSRYNEQFF.